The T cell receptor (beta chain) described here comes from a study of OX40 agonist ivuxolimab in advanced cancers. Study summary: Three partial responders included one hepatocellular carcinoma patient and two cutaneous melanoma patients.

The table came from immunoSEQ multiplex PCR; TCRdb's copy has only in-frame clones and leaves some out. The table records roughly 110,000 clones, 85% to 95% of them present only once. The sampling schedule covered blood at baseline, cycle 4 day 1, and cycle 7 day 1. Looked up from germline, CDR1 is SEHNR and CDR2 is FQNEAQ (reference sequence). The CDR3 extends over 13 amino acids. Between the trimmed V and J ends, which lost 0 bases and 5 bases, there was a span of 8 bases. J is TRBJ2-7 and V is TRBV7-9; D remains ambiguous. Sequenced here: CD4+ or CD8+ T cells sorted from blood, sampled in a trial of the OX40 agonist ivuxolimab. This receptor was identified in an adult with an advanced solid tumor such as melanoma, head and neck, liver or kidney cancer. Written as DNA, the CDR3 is TGTGCCAGCAGCTTAGCGGGGAAGAACGAGCAGTACTTC. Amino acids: CASSLAGKNEQYF.